This TCR beta chain stems from a study of technical replicates of blood from several donors. V was pared by 5 bases and J by 1 base, with 2 bases between. This CDR3 spans 11 amino acids. Germline loops: CDR1 LNHNV, CDR2 YYDKDF (reference sequence). The table came from immunoSEQ multiplex PCR; TCRdb's copy has only in-frame clones and leaves some out. Of roughly 79,000 clones in the sample, more than 85% were seen once. The chain has TRBV15 and TRBJ2-5; the D is unclear. The clonotype was recovered from a human donor in good health. The sequencing input was T cells isolated from PBMCs. The CDR3 region has the DNA TGTGCCACCAGCCTCCAAGAGACCCAGTACTTC. This translates into CATSLQETQYF.